This TCR beta chain derives from a study of blood T cell repertoires in COVID-19. Across the study: The study drew acute and convalescent COVID-19 samples from the United States, Italy and Spain. PBMCs, B-cell-depleted T cells, or T cells were the source of the cDNA or gDNA that made up the material.

Trimming at V came to 6 bases and at J to 4 bases, leaving 8 bases not matched to a gene. The CDR3 extends over 14 amino acids. Germline V CDR1 and CDR2: SGHAT, FQDESV (reference sequence). Original data processing: Reference gene primer amplification gave estimated nucleated cell counts. The protocol was immunoSEQ multiplex PCR, while the TCRdb copy is restricted to in-frame clones and leaves out a portion. Clonal size and the V and J genes are those of that table, whereas D and trimming came from the DNA. The sample carries 65,000 to 75,000 clones, more than 75% recorded once. What was sequenced was peripheral blood. This sequence originates from a man aged 45-65 years with acute or convalescent COVID-19. The V call is TRBV11-1, the J call TRBJ2-5; TRBD2 matches 7 bases. This CDR3 is CASSPSRLAETQYF. CDR3 in DNA: TGTGCCAGCAGTCCATCGAGACTAGCAGAGACCCAGTACTTC. The whole variable domain, filled in from reference TRBV11-1 and TRBJ2-5, reads EAEVAQSPRYKITEKSQAVAFWCDPISGHATLYWYRQILGQGPELLVQFQDESVVDDSQLPKDRFSAERLKGVDSTLKIQPAELGDSAMYLCASSPSRLAETQYFGPGTRLLVL.